This T cell receptor beta chain derives from a study of T cell clones after liver transplantation (dated by TCRdb to between 2018 and 2021). Background on the whole study: The samples were obtained from ITN030ST, a randomized trial that attempted immunosuppression withdrawal within 2 years after liver transplantation. Subjects received no induction therapy and standard immunosuppression until randomization at 12-24 months post-transplant. Three of the eight recipients were HCV-positive; the others were transplanted for non-autoimmune, non-viral indications. Blood samples were collected pre-transplant, pre-randomization before withdrawal, and post-randomization after either complete withdrawal or failed withdrawal. Donor-reactive T cell clones were identified by TCRbeta sequencing following a pre-transplant mixed lymphocyte reaction and were subsequently tracked in post-transplant blood. Third party-reactive TCRbeta sequences were also identified from pre-transplant MLRs to serve as an antigen-independent comparator for donor-reactive sequences. The study cohort included 8 liver transplant recipients, of whom 3 were classified as tolerant and 5 as non-tolerant. To count as tolerant, a recipient had to stay completely off immunosuppression for at least one year without liver enzymes climbing beyond twice the upper limit of normal.

Thawed unstimulated PBMCs were stained for CD3, CD4 and CD8 and FACS-sorted into CD3+CD4+ and CD3+CD8+ populations. Each of the 8 studied subjects was randomized to immunosuppression withdrawal. The Qiagen DNeasy Blood and Tissue Kit was used for genomic DNA isolation. Summary of the overall study and its limitations: Low numbers of available donor cells limited the measurable donor-reactive repertoire in two subjects. Circulating donor-reactive CD4 TCRbeta sequences fell significantly post-transplant in most of the 8 subjects, irrespective of tolerance or HCV status. The conclusions were considered preliminary, being limited by small, heterogeneous patient numbers and non-standardized post-transplant time points. Donor-reactive sequences declined more than third party-reactive ones, suggesting partial antigen-specific deletion unrelated to withdrawal success. After accounting for repertoire turnover, donor-reactive detection was significantly reduced in 7 of 8 subjects for CD4 and 8 of 8 for CD8. Without allograft tissue specimens, donor-reactive T cells may have migrated into the graft rather than being deleted.

High-throughput TCRbeta CDR3 sequencing of frozen genomic DNA was performed by immunoSEQ, with PCR amplification, mapping, bias correction and internal controls included. As for the authors' bioinformatics: Productive rearrangements were kept, and unique TCRbeta sequences were defined by CDR3 nucleotide sequence plus V and J gene. Donor-reactive sequences required at least 5-fold expansion in CFSE-low cells versus unstimulated pre-transplant cells and at least 0.01% frequency. Minimum frequency thresholds were set for each subject based on the unstimulated sample with the lowest template count, ensuring at least 90% detection power. Jensen-Shannon divergence between the top 1000 TCRbeta sequences post-transplant and pre-transplant was used to measure repertoire turnover. Changes in detection of donor-reactive sequences were tested with two-sided Fisher's exact tests. TCRdb carries this immuneACCESS record with in-frame sequences only. Its versions omit some clonotypes, under half of them owing to an unresolved V gene in the studies checked, with the rest unexplained. D and trimming were read from the DNA, whereas the V and J calls and clone size are those reported in that table. Across this sample there are under 150,000 clones, with just over 90% seen only once. Together, the top ten hold 0.75% to 0.85% of the sample.

In the case of this clone: Its antigen has not been determined. No qualities accompany the bases; no much larger clone lies one base away.

The input for sequencing was CD4+ T cells from blood, taken 12 months after liver transplant. The receptor was derived from a human patient who received a liver transplant. Some T cells may have been brought in with the graft after a transplant.

In nucleotides, the sequence is TGTGCCAGCAGCCCTAGTACTAGCGGGAGTAGTATCTACGAGCAGTACTTC. Its protein product is CASSPSTSGSSIYEQYF. Here the chain combines TRBV12-1 and TRBJ2-7; TRBD2 is the table's D call and was not checked against the DNA. TRBV12-1 is designated a pseudogene. The CDR3 numbers 17 residues from cysteine through phenylalanine. The read is trimmed to its CDR3 DNA, 51 bases read in frame from base 1.